This record looks at one T cell receptor (beta chain) sequence and its context. Its antigen remains undetermined. Base qualities are not provided; no much larger clone lies one nucleotide away. This sample stems from a study of control samples from healthy donors and cancer patients (TCRdb year 2020). Libraries were made using the immunoSEQ multiplex PCR assay. The table was pulled from immuneACCESS by TCRdb, which kept in-frame rearrangements only. Such tables lose some clones; where checked, under half of the loss comes from unresolved V genes, and the rest has no known cause. Within this sample are about 98,000 clones, with just over 90% of them counted one time only. The ten largest clones represent under 2.5% of the sample. V was cut back by 1 base and J by 0 bases, leaving a gap of 12 bases between them. The CDR3 goes from the cysteine to the phenylalanine over 16 residues. The CDR3 DNA has 48 bases and is translated from base 1. The germline V gene supplies CDR1 LGHNA and CDR2 YSLEER.

The sample taken for sequencing was blood. The sequence links TRBV4-3 to TRBJ1-2; perhaps TRBD1 is the D gene, with 6 bases matching. This TCR came from a woman aged 18-30 years in good health. CDR3 loop: CASSQAGVITNYGYTF. The base sequence is TGCGCCAGCAGCCAAGCAGGGGTAATTACTAACTATGGCTACACCTTC.